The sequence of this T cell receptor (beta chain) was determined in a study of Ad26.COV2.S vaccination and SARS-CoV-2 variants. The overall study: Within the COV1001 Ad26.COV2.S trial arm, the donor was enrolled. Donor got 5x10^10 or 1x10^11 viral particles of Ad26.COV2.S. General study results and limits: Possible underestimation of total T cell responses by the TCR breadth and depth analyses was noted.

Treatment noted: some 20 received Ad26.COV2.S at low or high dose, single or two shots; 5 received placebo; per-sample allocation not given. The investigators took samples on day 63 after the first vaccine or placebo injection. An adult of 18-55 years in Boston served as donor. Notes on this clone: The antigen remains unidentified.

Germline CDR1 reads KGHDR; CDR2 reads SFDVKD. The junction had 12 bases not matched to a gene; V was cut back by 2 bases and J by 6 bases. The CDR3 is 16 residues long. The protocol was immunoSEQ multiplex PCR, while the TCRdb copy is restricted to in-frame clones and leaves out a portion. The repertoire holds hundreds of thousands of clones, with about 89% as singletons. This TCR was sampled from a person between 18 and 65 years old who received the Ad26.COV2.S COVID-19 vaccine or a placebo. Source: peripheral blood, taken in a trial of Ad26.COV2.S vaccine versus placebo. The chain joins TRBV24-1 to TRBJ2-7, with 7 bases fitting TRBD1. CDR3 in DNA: TGTGCCACCAGTGATTCTAGACAGGGATTATCGACCGAGCAGTACTTC. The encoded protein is CATSDSRQGLSTEQYF.